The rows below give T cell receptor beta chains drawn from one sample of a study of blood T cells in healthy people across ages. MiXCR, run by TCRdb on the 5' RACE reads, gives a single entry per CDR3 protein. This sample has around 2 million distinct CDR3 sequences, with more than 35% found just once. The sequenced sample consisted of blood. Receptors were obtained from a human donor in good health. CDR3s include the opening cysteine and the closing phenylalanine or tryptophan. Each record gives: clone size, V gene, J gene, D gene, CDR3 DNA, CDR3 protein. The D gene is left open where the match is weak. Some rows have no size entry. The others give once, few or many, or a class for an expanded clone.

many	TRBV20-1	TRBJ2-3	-	TGCAGTGCTAGAGTAACGGGGACAGATACGCAGTATTTT	CSARVTGTDTQYF
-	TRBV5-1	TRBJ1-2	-	TGCGCCAGCAGTCAACAGGGTGGGCTTGGCTACACCTTC	CASSQQGGLGYTF
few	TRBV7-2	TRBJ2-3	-	TGTGCCAGCAGCCTTAGCGGTAATCCTAGCACAGATACGCAGTATTTT	CASSLSGNPSTDTQYF
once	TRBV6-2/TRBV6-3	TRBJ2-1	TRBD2	TGTGCCAGCAAACCTAGCGGGGGGAGTGAGAAGCAGTTCTTC	CASKPSGGSEKQFF
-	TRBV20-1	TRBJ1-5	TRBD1	TGCAGTGCTAGCGACAGGGGCGGTCAGCCCCAGCATTTT	CSASDRGGQPQHF
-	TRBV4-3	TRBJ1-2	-	TGCGCCAGCGGCCAAAGACATGGGAATGGCTACACCTTC	CASGQRHGNGYTF
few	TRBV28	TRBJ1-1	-	TGTGCCAGCACCACTATTCTGGGGGAAGCTTTCTTT	CASTTILGEAFF
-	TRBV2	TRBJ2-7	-	TGTGCCAGCAGTCCCGCCCCGGGGGTGAGGTCCTACGAGCAGTACTTC	CASSPAPGVRSYEQYF
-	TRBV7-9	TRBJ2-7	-	TGTGCCAGCAGCTTCCTTGGGGCGGCTTCCTACGAGCAGTACTTC	CASSFLGAASYEQYF
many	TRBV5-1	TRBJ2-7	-	TGTGCCAGCAGTTTGGGCGGGACCTTATACGAGCAGTACTTC	CASSLGGTLYEQYF
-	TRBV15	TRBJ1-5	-	TGTGCCACCAGCACCGGGGCAGGACAGCCCCAGCATTTT	CATSTGAGQPQHF
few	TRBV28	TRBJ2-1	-	TGTGCCAGCAGCTTACTCTATCCATACAATGAGCAGTTCTTC	CASSLLYPYNEQFF
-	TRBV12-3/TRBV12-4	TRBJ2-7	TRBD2	TGTGCCAGCAGTCCCGGGACTAGCGGGGGGGCATACTCCTACGAGCAGTACTTC	CASSPGTSGGAYSYEQYF
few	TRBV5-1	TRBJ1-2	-	TGCGCCAGCAGCTTCCAGGGCAGGGGTGGTGGCTACACCTTC	CASSFQGRGGGYTF
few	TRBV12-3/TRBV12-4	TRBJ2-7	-	TGTGCCAGCAGGCCAGGGGGGGGCTCCTACGAGCAGTACTTC	CASRPGGGSYEQYF
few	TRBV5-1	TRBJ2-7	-	TGCGCCAGCAGCCCCTGGGACGAGCAGTACTTC	CASSPWDEQYF
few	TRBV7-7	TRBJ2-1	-	TGTGCCAGCAGCGCTGGCTCTAGCTCCTACAATGAGCAGTTCTTC	CASSAGSSSYNEQFF
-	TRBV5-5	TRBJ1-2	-	TGTGCCAGCAGCTTGGTTCGGACCGCCTATGGCTACACCTTC	CASSLVRTAYGYTF
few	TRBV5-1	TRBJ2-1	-	TGCGCCAGCAACCGACAAACTAGTTCCAATGAGCAGTTCTTC	CASNRQTSSNEQFF
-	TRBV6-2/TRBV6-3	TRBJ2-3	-	TGTGCCAGCAGTGAATCCACATGGGATACGCAGTATTTT	CASSESTWDTQYF
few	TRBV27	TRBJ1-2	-	TGTGCCAGCAGTGTGACCGGACAGCCTTTCTATGGCTACACCTTC	CASSVTGQPFYGYTF
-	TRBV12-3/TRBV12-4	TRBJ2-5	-	TGTGCCAGCAGCTCACATCCTTCGGCCCTGTACTTC	CASSSHPSALYF
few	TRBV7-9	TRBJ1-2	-	TGTGCCAGCAGCTTAAGCTTTGCCGGGACTACCAATGGCTACACCTTC	CASSLSFAGTTNGYTF
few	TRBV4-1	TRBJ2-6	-	TGTGCCAGCAGCCAAGTGCGGGGGCCAGCCTCTGGGGCCAACGTCCTGACTTTC	CASSQVRGPASGANVLTF
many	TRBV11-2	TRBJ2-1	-	TGTGCCAGCAGCTTAGAGGTATTTGAGCAGTTCTTC	CASSLEVFEQFF
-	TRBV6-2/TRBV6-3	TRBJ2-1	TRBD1	TGTGCCAGTGAAACAGGGGGAGGTTACAATGAGCAGTTCTTC	CASETGGGYNEQFF
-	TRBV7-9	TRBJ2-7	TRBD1	TGTGCCAGCAGTTTTACCGGGACAGGGGGTGACGAGCAGTACTTC	CASSFTGTGGDEQYF
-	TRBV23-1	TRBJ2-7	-	TGCGCCAGCAGTCAATCGGGAGACATCTCCTCTCTTTCCTACGAGCAGTACTTC	CASSQSGDISSLSYEQYF
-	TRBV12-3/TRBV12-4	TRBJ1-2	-	TGTGCCAGCAGTGCATTGGCGAGAGGCTACACCTTC	CASSALARGYTF
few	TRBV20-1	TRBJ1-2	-	TGCAGCTCTCACCACCCCCATCGGGGCTACACCTTC	CSSHHPHRGYTF
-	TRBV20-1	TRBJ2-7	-	TGCAGTGCTAGAAATTCGGCGGGAACCCCCTACGAGCAGTACTTC	CSARNSAGTPYEQYF
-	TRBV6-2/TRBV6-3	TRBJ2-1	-	TGTGCCAGCAGGCCTCGCGTGGGGTTGCAGTTCTTC	CASRPRVGLQFF
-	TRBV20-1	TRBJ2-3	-	TGCAGTGCTAGAGACAGGGTTTCTTCAGATACGCAGTATTTT	CSARDRVSSDTQYF